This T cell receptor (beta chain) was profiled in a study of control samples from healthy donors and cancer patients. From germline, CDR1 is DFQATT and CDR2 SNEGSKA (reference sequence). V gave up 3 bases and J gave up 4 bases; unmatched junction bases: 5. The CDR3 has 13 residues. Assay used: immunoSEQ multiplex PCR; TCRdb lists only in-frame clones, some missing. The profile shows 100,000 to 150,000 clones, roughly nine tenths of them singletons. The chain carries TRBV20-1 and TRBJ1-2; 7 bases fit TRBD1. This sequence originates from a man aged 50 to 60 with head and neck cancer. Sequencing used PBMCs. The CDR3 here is CSASKGAGYGYTF. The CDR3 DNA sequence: TGCAGTGCTAGTAAGGGGGCAGGCTATGGCTACACCTTC.